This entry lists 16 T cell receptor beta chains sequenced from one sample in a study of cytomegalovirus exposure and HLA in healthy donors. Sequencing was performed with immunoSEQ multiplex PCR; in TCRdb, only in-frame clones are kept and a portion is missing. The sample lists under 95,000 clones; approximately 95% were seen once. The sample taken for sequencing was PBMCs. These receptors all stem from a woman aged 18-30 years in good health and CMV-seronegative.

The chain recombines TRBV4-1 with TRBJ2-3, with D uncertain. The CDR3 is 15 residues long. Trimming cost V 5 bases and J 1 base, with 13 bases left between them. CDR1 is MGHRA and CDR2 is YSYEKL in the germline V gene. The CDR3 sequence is CASSTWVQGTDTQYF. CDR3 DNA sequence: TGCGCCAGCAGCACATGGGTCCAGGGCACAGATACGCAGTATTTT.

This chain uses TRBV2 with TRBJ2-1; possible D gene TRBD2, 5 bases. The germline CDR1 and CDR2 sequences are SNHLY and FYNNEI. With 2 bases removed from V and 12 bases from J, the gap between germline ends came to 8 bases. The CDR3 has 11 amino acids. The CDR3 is CASSESSSQFF. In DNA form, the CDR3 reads TGTGCCAGCAGTGAATCTAGCTCGCAGTTCTTC. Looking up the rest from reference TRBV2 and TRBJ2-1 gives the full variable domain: EPEVTQTPSHQVTQMGQEVILRCVPISNHLYFYWYRQILGQKVEFLVSFYNNEISEKSEIFDDQFSVERPDGSNFTLKIRSTKLEDSAMYFCASSESSSQFFGPGTRLTVL.

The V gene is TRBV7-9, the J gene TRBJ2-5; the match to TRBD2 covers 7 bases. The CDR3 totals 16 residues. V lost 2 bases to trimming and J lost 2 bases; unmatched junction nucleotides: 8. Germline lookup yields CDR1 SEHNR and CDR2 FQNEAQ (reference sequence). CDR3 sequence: CASSLSVSGYQETQYF. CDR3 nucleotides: TGTGCCAGCAGCTTATCGGTTAGCGGGTATCAAGAGACCCAGTACTTC.

CDR3: CAWSVQVSLGNTIYF. CDR3 nucleotide sequence: TGTGCCTGGAGTGTACAGGTGTCCCTCGGAAACACCATATATTTT. The chain uses TRBV30 and TRBJ1-3; D perhaps matches TRBD1 (5 bases). The ends were cut back, 0 bases at V and 4 bases at J, with 13 bases in the middle. From germline, CDR1 is GTSNPN and CDR2 SVGIG (reference sequence). The CDR3 is 15 residues long.

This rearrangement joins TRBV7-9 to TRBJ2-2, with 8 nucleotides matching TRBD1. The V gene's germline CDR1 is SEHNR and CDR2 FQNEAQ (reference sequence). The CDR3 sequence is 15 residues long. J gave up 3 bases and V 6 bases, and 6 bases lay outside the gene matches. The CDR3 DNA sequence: TGTGCCAGCAGATTCGTACAGGGGGACACCGGGGAGCTGTTTTTT. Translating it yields CASRFVQGDTGELFF.

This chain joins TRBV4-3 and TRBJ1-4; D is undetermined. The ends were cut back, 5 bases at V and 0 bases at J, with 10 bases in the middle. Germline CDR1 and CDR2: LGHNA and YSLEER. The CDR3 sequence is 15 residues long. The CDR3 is CASSEGQATNEKLFF. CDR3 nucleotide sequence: TGCGCCAGCAGCGAGGGTCAGGCAACTAATGAAAAACTGTTTTTT.

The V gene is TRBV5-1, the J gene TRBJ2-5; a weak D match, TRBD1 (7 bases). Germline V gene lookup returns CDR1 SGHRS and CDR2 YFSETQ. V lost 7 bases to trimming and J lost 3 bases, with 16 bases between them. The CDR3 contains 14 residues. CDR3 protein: CASGRGTVKETQYF. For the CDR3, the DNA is TGCGCCAGCGGGCGCGGGACAGTAAAAGAGACCCAGTACTTC.

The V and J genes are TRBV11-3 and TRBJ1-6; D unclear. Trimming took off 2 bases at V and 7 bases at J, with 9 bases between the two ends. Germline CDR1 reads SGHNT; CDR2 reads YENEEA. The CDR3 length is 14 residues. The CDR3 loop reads CASSLHPGNSPLHF. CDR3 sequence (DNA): TGTGCCAGCAGCTTACATCCAGGAAATTCACCCCTCCACTTT.

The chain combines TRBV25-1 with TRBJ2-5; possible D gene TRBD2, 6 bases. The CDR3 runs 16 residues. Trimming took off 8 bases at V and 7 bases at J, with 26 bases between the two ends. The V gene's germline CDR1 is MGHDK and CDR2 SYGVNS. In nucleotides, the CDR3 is TGTGCCAGCGGTCCCAATCCCCGGGACTCGCAGGGGACCCAGTACTTC. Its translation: CASGPNPRDSQGTQYF.

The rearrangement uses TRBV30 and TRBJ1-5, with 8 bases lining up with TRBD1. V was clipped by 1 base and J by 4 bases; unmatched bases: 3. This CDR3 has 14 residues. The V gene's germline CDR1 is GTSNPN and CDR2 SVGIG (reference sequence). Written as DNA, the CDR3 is TGTGCCTGGAGTGGGGACAGGATGAATCAGCCCCAGCATTTT. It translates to CAWSGDRMNQPQHF.

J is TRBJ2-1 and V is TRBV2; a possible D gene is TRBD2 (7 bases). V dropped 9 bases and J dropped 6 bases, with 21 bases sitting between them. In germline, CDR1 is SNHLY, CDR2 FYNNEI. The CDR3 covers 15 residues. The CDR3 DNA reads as TGTGCCAGTAGTCTTTCGGGGGGCTTAGGCAATGAGCAGTTCTTC. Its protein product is CASSLSGGLGNEQFF.

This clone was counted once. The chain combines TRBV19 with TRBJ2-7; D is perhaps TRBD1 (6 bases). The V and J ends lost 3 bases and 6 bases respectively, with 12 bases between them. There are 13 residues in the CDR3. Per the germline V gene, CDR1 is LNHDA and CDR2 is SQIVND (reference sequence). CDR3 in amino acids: CASSIEGRGEQYF. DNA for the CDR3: TGTGCCAGTAGTATTGAGGGCAGGGGCGAGCAGTACTTC.

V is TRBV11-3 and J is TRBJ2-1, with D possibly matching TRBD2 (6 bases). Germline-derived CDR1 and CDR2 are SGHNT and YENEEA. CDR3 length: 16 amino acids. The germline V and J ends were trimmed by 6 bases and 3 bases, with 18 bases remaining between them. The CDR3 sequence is CASRLRGAGVYNEQFF. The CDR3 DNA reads TGTGCCAGCAGACTTCGCGGGGCTGGGGTCTACAATGAGCAGTTCTTC.

The CDR3, as DNA: TGTGCCTGGAGCGGACCGGGACAACCGAACACTGAAGCTTTCTTT. Its translation: CAWSGPGQPNTEAFF. The chain recombines TRBV30 with TRBJ1-1; D is possibly TRBD1 (6 bases). The CDR3 totals 15 residues. Trimming removed 3 bases at V and 1 base at J, with 15 bases between. In germline, CDR1 is GTSNPN, CDR2 SVGIG (reference sequence).

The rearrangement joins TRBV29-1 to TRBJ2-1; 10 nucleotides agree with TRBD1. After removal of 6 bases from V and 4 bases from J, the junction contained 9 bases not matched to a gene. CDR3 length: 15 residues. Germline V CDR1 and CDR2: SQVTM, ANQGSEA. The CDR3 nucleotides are TGCAGCGTCTCGACCGGGACAGGGGATTACAATGAGCAGTTCTTC. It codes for CSVSTGTGDYNEQFF.

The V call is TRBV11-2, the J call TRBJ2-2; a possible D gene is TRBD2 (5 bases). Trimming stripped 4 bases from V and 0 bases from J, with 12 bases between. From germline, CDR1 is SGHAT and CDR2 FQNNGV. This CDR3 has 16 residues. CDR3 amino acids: CASSSIAFPNTGELFF. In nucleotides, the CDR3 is TGTGCCAGCAGCTCGATAGCGTTCCCGAACACCGGGGAGCTGTTTTTT.